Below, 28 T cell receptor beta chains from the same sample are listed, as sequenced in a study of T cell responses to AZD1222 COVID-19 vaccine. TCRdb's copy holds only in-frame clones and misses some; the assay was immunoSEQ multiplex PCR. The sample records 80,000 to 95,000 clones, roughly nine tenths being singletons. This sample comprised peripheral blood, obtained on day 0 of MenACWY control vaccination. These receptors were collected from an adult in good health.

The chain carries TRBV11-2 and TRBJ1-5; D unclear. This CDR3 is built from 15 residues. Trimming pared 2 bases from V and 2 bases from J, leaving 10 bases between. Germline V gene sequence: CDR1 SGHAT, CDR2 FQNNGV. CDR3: CASSLNGDRNQPQHF. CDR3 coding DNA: TGTGCCAGCAGCTTAAATGGAGATCGCAATCAGCCCCAGCATTTT. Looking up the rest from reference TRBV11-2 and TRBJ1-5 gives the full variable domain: EAGVAQSPRYKIIEKRQSVAFWCNPISGHATLYWYQQILGQGPKLLIQFQNNGVVDDSQLPKDRFSAERLKGVDSTLKIQPAKLEDSAVYLCASSLNGDRNQPQHFGDGTRLSIL.

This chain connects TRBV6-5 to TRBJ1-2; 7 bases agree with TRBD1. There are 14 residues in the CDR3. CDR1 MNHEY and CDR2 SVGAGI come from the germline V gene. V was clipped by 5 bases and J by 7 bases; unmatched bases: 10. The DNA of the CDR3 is TGTGCCAGCAGTAAACCAGGGGGAGAGTTTGGCTACACCTTC. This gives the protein CASSKPGGEFGYTF.

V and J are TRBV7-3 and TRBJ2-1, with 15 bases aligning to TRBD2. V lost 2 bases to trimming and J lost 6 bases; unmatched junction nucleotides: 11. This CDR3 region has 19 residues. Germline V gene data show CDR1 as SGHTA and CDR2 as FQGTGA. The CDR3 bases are TGTGCCAGCAGCTTATTAGGGACTAGCGGGGGGTCCTCTTCCAATGAGCAGTTCTTC. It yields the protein CASSLLGTSGGSSSNEQFF.

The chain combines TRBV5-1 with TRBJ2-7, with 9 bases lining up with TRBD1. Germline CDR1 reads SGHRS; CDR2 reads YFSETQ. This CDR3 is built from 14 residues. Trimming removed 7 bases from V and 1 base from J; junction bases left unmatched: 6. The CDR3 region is CASRRGTGSYEQYF. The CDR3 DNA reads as TGCGCCAGCCGCCGCGGGACAGGGTCCTACGAGCAGTACTTC.

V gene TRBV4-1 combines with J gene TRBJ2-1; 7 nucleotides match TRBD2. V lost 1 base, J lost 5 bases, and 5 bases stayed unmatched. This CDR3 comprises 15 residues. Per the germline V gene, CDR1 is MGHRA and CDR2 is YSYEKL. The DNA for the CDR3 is TGCGCCAGCAGCCAAGTTACGGGGACTAACAATGAGCAGTTCTTC. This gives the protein CASSQVTGTNNEQFF.

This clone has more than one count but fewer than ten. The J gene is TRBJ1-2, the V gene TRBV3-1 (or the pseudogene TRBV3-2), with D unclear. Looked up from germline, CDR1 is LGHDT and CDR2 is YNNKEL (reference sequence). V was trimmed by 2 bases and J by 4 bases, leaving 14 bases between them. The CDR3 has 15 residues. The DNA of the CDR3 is TGTGCCAGCAGCCAAATGACCCAGAGTAGCTATGGCTACACCTTC. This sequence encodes CASSQMTQSSYGYTF.

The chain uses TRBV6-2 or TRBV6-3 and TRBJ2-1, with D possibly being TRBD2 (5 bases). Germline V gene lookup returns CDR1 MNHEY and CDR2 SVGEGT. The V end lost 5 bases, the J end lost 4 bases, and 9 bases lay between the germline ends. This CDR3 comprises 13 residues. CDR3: CASSPGEYNEQFF. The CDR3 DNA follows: TGTGCCAGCAGTCCCGGGGAATACAATGAGCAGTTCTTC.

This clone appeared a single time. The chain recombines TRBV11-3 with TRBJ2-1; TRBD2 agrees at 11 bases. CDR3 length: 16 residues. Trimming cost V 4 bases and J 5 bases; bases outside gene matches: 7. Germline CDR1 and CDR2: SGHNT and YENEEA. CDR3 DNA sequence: TGTGCCAGCAGCTGGGCCCCGACTAGCGGGGACAATGAGCAGTTCTTC. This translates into CASSWAPTSGDNEQFF.

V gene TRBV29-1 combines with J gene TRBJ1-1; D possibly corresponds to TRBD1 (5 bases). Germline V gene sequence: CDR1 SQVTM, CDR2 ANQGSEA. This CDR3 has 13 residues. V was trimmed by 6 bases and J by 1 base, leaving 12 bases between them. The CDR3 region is CSVLGEANTEAFF. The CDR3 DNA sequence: TGCAGCGTGTTGGGGGAGGCGAACACTGAAGCTTTCTTT.

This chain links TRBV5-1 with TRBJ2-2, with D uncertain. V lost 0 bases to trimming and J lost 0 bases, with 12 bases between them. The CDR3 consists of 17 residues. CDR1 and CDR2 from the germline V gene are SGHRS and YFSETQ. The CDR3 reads CASSLVGGGANTGELFF. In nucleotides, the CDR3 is TGCGCCAGCAGCTTGGTAGGTGGCGGAGCGAACACCGGGGAGCTGTTTTTT.

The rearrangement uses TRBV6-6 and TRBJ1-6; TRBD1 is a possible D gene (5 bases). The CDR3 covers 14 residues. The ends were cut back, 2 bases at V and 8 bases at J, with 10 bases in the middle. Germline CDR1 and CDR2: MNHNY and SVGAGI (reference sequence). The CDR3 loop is CASSYMGRDSPLHF. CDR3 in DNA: TGTGCCAGCAGTTACATGGGGCGAGATTCACCCCTCCACTTT.

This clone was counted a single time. The CDR3 DNA reads as TGTGCCAGCAGTCCCCTCGGACAGGGAGCAGATACGCAGTATTTT. Its translation: CASSPLGQGADTQYF. The gene calls are TRBV28 and TRBJ2-3; TRBD1 matches at 8 bases. The V gene's germline CDR1 is MDHEN and CDR2 SYDVKM. The CDR3 extends over 15 amino acids. V lost 5 bases, J lost 4 bases, and 8 bases stayed unmatched.

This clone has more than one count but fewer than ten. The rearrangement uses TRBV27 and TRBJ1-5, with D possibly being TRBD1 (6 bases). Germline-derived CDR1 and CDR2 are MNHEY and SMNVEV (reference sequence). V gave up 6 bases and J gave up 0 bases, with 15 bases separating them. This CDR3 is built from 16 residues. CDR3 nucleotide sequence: TGTGCCAGCAGGGGGGGCACCATTGATAGCAATCAGCCCCAGCATTTT. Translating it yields CASRGGTIDSNQPQHF.

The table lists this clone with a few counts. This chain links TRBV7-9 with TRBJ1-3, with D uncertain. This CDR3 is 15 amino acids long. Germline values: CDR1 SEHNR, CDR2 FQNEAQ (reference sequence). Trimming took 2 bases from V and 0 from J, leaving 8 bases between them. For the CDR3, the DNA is TGTGCCAGCAGCTTAACGGAGTTCTCTGGAAACACCATATATTTT. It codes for CASSLTEFSGNTIYF.

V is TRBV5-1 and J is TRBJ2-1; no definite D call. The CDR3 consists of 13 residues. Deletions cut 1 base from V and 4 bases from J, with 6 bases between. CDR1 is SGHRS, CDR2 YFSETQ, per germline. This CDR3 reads CASSLRPYNEQFF. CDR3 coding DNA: TGCGCCAGCAGCTTGAGGCCTTACAATGAGCAGTTCTTC.

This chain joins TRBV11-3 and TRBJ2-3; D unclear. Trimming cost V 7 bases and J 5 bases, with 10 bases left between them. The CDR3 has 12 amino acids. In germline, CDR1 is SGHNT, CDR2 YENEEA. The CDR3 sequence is CASKSLGDTQYF. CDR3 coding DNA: TGTGCCAGCAAAAGTTTAGGAGATACGCAGTATTTT.

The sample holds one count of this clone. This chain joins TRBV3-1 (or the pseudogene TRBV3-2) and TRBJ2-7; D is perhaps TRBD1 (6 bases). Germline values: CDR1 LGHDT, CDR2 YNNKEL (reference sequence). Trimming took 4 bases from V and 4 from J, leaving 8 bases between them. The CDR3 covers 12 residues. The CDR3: CASSLTGYEQYF. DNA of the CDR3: TGTGCCAGCAGCCTCACAGGGTACGAGCAGTACTTC.

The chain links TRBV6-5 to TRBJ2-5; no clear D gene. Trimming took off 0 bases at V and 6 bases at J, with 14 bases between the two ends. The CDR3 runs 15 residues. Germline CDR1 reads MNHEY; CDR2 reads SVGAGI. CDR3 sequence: CASSYSWALAQTQYF. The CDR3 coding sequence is TGTGCCAGCAGTTACTCATGGGCATTGGCCCAGACCCAGTACTTC.

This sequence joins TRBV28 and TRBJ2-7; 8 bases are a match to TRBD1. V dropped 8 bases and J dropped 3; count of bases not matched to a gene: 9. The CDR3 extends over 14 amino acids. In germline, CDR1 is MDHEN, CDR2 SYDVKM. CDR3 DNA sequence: TGTGCCAGCTACCCGACAGGGGCACGCTACGAGCAGTACTTC. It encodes CASYPTGARYEQYF.

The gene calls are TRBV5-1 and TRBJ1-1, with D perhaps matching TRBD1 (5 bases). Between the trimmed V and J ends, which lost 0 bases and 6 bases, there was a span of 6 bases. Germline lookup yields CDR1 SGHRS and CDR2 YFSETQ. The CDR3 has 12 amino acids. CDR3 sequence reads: CASSLEGPEAFF. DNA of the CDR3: TGCGCCAGCAGCTTGGAGGGGCCTGAAGCTTTCTTT.

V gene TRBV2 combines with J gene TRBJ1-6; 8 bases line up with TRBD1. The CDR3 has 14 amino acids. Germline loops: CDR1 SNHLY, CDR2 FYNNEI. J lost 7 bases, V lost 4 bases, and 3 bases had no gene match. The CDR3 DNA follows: TGTGCCAGCAGTGTTACAGGGGGGAATTCACCCCTCCACTTT. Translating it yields CASSVTGGNSPLHF.

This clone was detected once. The CDR3 coding sequence is TGTGCCAGCAGCTTAGCGCAGGGAGCAAACTATGGCTACACCTTC. This gives the protein CASSLAQGANYGYTF. The chain couples TRBV7-8 to TRBJ1-2; the D gene is possibly TRBD1 (5 bases). The CDR3 extends over 15 amino acids. Germline CDR1 and CDR2: SGHVS and FQNEAQ. Trimming stripped 0 bases from V and 2 bases from J, with 10 bases between.

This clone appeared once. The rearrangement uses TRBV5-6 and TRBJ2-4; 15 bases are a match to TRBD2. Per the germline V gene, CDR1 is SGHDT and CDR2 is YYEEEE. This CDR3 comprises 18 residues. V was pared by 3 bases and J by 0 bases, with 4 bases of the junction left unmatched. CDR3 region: CASSSGLAGGIAKNIQYF. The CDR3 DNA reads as TGTGCCAGCAGCTCGGGACTAGCGGGGGGTATAGCCAAAAACATTCAGTACTTC.

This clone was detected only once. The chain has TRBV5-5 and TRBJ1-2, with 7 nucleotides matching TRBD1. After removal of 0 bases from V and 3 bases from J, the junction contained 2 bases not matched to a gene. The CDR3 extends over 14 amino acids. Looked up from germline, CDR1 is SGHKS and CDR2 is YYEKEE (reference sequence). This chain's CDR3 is CASSLEQGYYGYTF. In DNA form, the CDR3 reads TGTGCCAGCAGCTTGGAACAGGGGTACTATGGCTACACCTTC.

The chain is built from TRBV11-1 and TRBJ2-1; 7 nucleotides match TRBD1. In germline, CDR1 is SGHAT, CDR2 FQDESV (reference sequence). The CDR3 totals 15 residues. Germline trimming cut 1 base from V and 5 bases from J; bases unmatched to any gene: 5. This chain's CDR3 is CASSLGTGTDNEQFF. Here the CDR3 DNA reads TGTGCCAGCAGCTTAGGCACCGGGACAGACAATGAGCAGTTCTTC.

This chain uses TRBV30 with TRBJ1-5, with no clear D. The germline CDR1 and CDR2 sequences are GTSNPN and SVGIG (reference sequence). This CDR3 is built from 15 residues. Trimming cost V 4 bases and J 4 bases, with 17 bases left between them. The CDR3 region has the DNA TGTGCCTGGACCTTTAATAGACGGGGAAATCAGCCCCAGCATTTT. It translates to CAWTFNRRGNQPQHF. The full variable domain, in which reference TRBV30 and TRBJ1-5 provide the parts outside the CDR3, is SQTIHQWPATLVQPVGSPLSLECTVEGTSNPNLYWYRQAAGRGLQLLFYSVGIGQISSEVPQNLSASRPQDRQFILSSKKLLLSDSGFYLCAWTFNRRGNQPQHFGDGTRLSIL.

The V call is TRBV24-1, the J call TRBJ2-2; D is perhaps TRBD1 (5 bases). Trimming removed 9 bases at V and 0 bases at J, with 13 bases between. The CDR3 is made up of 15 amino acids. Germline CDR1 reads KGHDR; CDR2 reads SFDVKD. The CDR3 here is CATGAGSANTGELFF. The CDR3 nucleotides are TGTGCCACCGGGGCAGGGTCTGCGAACACCGGGGAGCTGTTTTTT.

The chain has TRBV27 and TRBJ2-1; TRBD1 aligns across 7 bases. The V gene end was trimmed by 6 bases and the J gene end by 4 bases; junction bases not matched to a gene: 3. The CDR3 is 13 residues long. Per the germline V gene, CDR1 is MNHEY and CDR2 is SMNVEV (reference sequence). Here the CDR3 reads CASSWDSYNEQFF. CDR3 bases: TGTGCCAGCAGCTGGGACAGTTACAATGAGCAGTTCTTC.